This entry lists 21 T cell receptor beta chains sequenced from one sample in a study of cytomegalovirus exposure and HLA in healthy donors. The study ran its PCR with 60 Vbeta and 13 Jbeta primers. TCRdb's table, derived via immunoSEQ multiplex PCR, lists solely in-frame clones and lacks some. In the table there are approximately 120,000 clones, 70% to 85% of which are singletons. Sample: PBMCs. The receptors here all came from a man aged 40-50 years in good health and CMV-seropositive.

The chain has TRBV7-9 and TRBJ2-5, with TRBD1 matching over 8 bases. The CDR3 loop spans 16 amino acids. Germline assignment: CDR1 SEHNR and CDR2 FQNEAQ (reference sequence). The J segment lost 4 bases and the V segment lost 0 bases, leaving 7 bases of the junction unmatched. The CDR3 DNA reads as TGTGCCAGCAGCTTAGCGGGACAGGTTAAAGGAGAGACCCAGTACTTC. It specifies CASSLAGQVKGETQYF.

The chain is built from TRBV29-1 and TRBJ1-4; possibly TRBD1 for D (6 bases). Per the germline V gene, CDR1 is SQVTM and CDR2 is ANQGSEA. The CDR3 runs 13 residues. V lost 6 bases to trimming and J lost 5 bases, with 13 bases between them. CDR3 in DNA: TGCAGCGTCGCCCCACAGGGCAATGAAAAACTGTTTTTT. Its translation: CSVAPQGNEKLFF.

This chain's CDR3 is CASSPQTGSYNEQFF. The CDR3 DNA reads TGCGCCAGCAGCCCGCAGACAGGCTCCTACAATGAGCAGTTCTTC. This chain links TRBV5-1 with TRBJ2-1, with D perhaps TRBD1 (6 bases). This CDR3 region has 15 residues. V was shortened by 4 bases and J by 0 bases, with 11 bases between the two germline ends. Per germline, CDR1 SGHRS and CDR2 YFSETQ.

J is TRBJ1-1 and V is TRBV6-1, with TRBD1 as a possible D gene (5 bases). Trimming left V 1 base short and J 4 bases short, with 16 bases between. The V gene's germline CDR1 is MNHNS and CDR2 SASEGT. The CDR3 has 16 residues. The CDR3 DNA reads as TGTGCCAGCAGTGAAGGCATATGGGGGGGAGGCACTGAAGCTTTCTTT. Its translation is CASSEGIWGGGTEAFF.

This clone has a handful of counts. CDR3 sequence: CASLRAGANVLTF. CDR3 in DNA: TGTGCCAGTCTCAGGGCTGGGGCCAACGTCCTGACTTTC. The genes are TRBV27 and TRBJ2-6; possibly TRBD1 for D (5 bases). This CDR3 is built from 13 residues. Germline CDR1 reads MNHEY; CDR2 reads SMNVEV (reference sequence). With 9 bases removed from V and 2 bases from J, the gap between germline ends came to 8 bases.

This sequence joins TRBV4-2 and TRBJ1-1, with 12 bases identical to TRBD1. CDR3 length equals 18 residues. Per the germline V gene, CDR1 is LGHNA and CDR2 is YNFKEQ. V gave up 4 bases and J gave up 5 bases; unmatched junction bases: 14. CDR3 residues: CASSPGDRGQFEATEAFF. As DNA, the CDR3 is TGTGCCAGCAGCCCCGGGGACAGGGGGCAATTTGAAGCGACTGAAGCTTTCTTT.

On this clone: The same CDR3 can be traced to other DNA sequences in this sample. The CDR3 DNA is TGTGCCAGCAGTGGACAGGGCGGGAATCAGCCCCAGCATTTT. Its protein is CASSGQGGNQPQHF. This chain joins TRBV6-1 and TRBJ1-5; TRBD1 matches 7 bases. Germline V gives CDR1 MNHNS, CDR2 SASEGT. The CDR3 is made up of 14 amino acids. V shed 4 bases and J 4 bases; nucleotides not matched to a gene: 4.

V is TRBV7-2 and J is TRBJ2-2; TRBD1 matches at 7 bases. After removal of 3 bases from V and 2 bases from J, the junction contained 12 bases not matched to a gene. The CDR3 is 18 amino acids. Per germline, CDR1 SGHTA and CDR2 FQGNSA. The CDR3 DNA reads TGTGCCAGCAGCTTCCTATCGACCGGGACAGCAAACACCGGGGAGCTGTTTTTT. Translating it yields CASSFLSTGTANTGELFF.

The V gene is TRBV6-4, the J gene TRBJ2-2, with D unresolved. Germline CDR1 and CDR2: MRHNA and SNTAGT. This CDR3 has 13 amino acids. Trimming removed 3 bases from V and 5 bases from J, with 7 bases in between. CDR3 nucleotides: TGTGCCAGCAGTGAATACAGTACCGGGGAGCTGTTTTTT. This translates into CASSEYSTGELFF.

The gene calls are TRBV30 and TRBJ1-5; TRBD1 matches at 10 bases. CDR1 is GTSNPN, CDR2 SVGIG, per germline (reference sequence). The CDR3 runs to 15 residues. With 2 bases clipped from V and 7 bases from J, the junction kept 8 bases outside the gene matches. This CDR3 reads CAWSHRDRGEQPQHF. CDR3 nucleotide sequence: TGTGCCTGGAGTCACCGGGACAGGGGAGAGCAGCCCCAGCATTTT.

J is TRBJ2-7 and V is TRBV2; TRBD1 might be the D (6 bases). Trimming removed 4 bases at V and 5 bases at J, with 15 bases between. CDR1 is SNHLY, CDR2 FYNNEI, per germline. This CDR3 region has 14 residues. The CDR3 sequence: CASSGGQMLHEQYF. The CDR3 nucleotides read TGTGCCAGCAGTGGGGGGCAGATGCTCCACGAGCAGTACTTC. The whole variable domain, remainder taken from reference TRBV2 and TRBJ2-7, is EPEVTQTPSHQVTQMGQEVILRCVPISNHLYFYWYRQILGQKVEFLVSFYNNEISEKSEIFDDQFSVERPDGSNFTLKIRSTKLEDSAMYFCASSGGQMLHEQYFGPGTRLTVT.

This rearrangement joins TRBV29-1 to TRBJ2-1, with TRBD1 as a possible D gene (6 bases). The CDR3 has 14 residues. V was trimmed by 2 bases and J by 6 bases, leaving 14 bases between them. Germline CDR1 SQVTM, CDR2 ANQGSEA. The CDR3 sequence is CSVERQGLVNEQFF. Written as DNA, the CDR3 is TGCAGCGTTGAAAGGCAGGGGCTTGTCAATGAGCAGTTCTTC.

Here the CDR3 reads CASRAGTVMNTEAFF. CDR3 coding DNA: TGTGCCAGCAGAGCCGGGACAGTGATGAACACTGAAGCTTTCTTT. This chain connects TRBV2 to TRBJ1-1, with 7 bases matching TRBD1. Germline trimming cut 6 bases from V and 0 bases from J; bases unmatched to any gene: 7. This CDR3 is built from 15 residues. Germline V lookup: CDR1 SNHLY, CDR2 FYNNEI.

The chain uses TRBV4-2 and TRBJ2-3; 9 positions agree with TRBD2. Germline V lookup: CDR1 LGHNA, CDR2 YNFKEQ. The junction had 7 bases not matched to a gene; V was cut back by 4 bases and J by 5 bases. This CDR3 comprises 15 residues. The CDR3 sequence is CASSRIAGEGDTQYF. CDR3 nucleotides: TGTGCCAGCAGCCGAATAGCGGGAGAGGGAGATACGCAGTATTTT.

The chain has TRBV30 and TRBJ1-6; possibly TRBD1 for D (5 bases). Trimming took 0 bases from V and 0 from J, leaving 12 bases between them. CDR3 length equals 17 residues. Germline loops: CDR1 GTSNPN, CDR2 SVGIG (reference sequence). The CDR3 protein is CAWSVGASLSYNSPLHF. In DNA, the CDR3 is TGTGCCTGGAGTGTTGGGGCGAGTCTCTCCTATAATTCACCCCTCCACTTT.

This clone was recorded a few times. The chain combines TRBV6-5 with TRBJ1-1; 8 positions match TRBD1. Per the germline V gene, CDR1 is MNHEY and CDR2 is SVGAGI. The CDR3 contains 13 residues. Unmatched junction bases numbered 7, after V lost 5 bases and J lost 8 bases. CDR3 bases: TGTGCCAGCAGTGCCCGACAGGGGCGGGAAGCTTTCTTT. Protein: CASSARQGREAFF.

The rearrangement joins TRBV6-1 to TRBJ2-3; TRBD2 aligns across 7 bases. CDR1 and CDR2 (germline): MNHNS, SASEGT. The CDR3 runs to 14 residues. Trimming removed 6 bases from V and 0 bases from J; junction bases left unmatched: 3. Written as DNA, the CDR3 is TGTGCCAGCAGGAAACTAGCGAGCACAGATACGCAGTATTTT. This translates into CASRKLASTDTQYF.

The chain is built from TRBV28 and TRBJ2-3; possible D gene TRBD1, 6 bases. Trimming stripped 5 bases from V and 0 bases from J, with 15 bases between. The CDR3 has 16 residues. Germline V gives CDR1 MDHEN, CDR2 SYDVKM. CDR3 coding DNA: TGTGCCAGCAGTCTCCCGGGACAAACTAGCACAGATACGCAGTATTTT. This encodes CASSLPGQTSTDTQYF.

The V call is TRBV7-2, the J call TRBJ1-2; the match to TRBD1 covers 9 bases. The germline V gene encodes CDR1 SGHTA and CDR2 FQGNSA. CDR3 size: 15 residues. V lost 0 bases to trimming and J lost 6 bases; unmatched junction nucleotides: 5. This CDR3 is CASSLAGGQGDGYTF. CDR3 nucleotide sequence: TGTGCCAGCAGCTTAGCGGGGGGACAGGGCGATGGCTACACCTTC.

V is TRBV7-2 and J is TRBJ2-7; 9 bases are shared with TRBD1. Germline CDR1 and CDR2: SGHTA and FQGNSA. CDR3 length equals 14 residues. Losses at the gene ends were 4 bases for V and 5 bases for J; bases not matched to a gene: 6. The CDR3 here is CASSSGTGLNEQYF. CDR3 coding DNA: TGTGCCAGCAGCTCCGGGACAGGGCTCAACGAGCAGTACTTC.

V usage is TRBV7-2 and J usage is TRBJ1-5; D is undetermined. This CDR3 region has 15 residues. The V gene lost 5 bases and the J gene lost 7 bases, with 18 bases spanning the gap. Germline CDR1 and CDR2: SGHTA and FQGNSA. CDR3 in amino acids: CASSLEVGGRQPQHF. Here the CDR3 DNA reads TGTGCCAGCAGCCTGGAAGTGGGAGGACGACAGCCCCAGCATTTT.